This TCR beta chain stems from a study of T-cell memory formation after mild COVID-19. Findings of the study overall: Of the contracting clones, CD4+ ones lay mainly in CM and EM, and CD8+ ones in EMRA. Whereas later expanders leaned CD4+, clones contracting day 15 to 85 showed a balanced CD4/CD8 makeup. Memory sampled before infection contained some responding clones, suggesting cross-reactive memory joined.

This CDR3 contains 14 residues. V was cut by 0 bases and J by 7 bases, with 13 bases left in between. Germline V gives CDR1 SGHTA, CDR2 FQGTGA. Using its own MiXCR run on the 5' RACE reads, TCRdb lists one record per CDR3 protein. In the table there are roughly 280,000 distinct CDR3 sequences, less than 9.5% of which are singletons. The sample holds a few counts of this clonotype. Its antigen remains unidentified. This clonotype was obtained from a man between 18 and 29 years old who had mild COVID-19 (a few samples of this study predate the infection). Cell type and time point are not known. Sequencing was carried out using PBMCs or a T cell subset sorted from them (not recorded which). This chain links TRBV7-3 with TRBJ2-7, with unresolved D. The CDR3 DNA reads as TGTGCCAGCAGCTTAACCGGCAGCCCTGGGGAGCAGTACTTC. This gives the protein CASSLTGSPGEQYF.